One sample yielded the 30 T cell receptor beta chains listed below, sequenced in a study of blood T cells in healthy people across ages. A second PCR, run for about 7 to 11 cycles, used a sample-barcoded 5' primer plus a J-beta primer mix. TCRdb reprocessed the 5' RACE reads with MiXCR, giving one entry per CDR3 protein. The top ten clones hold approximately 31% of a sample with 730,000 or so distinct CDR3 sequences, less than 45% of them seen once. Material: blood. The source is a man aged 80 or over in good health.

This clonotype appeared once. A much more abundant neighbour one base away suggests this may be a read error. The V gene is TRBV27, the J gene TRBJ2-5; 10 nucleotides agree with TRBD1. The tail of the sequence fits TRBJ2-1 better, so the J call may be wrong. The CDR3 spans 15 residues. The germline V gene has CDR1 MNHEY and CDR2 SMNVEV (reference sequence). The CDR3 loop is CASSFWTGGQETQFF. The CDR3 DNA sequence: TGTGCCAGCAGTTTTTGGACAGGGGGGCAAGAGACCCAGTTCTTC.

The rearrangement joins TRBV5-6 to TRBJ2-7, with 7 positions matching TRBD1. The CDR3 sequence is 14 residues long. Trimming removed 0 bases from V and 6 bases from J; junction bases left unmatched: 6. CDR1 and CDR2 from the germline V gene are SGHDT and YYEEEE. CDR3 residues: CASSLARGLGEQYF. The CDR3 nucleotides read TGTGCCAGCAGCTTGGCAAGGGGGCTCGGCGAGCAGTACTTC.

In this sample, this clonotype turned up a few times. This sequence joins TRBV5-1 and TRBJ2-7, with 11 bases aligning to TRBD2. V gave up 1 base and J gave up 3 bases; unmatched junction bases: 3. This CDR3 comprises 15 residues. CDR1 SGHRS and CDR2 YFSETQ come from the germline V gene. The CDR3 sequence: CASSLTLAGGYEQYF. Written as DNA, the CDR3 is TGCGCCAGCAGCTTGACCCTAGCGGGAGGCTACGAGCAGTACTTC.

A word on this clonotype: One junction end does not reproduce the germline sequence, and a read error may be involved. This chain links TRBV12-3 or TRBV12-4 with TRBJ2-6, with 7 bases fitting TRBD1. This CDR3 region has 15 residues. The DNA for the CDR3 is TGTGCCGGCAGGGGACAGCTCTCTGGGGCCAACGTCCTGACTTTC. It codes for CAGRGQLSGANVLTF.

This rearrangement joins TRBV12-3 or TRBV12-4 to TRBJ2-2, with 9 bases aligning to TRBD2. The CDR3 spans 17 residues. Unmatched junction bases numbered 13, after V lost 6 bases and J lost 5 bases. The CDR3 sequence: CASRGPGLAGGTGELFF. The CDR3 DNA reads TGTGCCAGCAGGGGACCGGGACTAGCAGGGGGGACCGGGGAGCTGTTTTTT.

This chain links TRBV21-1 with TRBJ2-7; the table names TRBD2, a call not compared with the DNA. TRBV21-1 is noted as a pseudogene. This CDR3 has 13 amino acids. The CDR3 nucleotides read TGTGCCAGCAGCTCGGACTTCCCCTACGAGCAGTACTTC. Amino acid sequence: CASSSDFPYEQYF.

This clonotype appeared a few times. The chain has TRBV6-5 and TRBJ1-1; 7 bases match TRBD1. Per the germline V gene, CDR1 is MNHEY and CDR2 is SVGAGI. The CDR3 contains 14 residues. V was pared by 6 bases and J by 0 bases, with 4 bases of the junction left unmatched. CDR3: CASRPDRVNTEAFF. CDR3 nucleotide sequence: TGTGCCAGCAGACCCGACAGGGTGAACACTGAAGCTTTCTTT.

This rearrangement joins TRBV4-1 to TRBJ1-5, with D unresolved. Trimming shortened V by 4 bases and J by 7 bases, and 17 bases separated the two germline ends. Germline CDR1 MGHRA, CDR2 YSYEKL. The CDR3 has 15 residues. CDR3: CASSLVPGSGQPQHF. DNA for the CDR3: TGCGCCAGCAGCCTCGTCCCCGGATCGGGGCAGCCCCAGCATTTT.

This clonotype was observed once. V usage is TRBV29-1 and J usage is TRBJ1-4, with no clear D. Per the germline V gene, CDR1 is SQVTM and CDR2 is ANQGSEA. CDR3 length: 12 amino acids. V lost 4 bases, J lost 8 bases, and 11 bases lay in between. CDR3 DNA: TGCAGCGTTGCCACTACTACCGAAAAACTGTTTTTT. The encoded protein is CSVATTTEKLFF.

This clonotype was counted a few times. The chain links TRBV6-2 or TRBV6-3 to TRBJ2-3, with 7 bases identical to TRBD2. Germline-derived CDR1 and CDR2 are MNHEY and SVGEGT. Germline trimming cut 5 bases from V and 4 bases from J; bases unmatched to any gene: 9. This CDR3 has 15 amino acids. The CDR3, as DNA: TGTGCCAGCAGTAACGGACTAGGGGACCCAGATACGCAGTATTTT. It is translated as CASSNGLGDPDTQYF.

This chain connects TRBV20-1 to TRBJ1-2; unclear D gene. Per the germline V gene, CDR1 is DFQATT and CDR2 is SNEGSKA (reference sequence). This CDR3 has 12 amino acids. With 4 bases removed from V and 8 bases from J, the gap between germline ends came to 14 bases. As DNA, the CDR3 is TGCAGTGCTAAAAAAGATAACTTCGGCTACACCTTC. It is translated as CSAKKDNFGYTF.

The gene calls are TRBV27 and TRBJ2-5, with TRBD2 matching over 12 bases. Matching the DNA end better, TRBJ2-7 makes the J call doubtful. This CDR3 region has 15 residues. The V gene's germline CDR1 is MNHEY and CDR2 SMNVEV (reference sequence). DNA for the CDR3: TGTGCCAGCACCGGAACTAGCGGGAGGTTCTACGAGCAGTACTTC. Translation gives CASTGTSGRFYEQYF.

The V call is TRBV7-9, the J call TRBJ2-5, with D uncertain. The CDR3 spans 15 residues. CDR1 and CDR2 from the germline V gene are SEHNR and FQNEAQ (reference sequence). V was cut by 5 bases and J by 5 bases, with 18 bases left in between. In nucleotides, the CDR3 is TGTGCCAGCAGCCCAGACGGAATCAAAGGGGAGACCCAGTACTTC. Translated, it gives CASSPDGIKGETQYF.

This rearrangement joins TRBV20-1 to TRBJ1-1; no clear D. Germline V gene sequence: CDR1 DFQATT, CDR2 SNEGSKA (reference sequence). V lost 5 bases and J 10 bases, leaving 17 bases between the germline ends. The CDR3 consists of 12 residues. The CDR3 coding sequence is TGCAGTGCTCCGGACCGCACTATTTCAGCTTTCTTT. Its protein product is CSAPDRTISAFF.

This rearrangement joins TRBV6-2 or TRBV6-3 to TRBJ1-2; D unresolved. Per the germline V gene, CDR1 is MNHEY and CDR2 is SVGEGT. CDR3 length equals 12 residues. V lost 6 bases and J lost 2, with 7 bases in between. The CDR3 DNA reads TGTGCCAGCAGATCAGTGAACTATGGCTACACCTTC. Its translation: CASRSVNYGYTF.

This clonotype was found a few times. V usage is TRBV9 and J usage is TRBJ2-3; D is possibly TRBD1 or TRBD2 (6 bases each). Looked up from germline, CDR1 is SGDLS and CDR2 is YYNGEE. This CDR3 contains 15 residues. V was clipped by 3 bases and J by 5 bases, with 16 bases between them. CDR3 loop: CASSAGGRAEDTQYF. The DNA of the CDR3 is TGTGCCAGCAGCGCCGGGGGCAGGGCTGAAGATACGCAGTATTTT.

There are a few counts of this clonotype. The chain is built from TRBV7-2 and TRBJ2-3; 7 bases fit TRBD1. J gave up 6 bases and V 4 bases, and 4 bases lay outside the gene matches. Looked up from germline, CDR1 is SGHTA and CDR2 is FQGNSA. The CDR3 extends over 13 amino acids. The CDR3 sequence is CASSSDRRDTQYF. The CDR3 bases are TGTGCCAGCAGCTCGGACAGGCGGGATACGCAGTATTTT.

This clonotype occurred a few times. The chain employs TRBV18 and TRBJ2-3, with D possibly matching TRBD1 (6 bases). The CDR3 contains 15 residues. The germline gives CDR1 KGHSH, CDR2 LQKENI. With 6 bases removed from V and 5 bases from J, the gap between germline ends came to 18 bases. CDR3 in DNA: TGTGCCAGCTCTCCAAGCAGGGGTACTGGAGATACGCAGTATTTT. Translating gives CASSPSRGTGDTQYF.

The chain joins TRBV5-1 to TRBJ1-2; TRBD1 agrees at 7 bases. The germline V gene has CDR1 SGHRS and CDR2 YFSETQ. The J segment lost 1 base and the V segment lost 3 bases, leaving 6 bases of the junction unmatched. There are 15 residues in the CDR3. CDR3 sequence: CASSWGRQGNYGYTF. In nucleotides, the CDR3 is TGCGCCAGCAGCTGGGGTCGACAGGGTAACTATGGCTACACCTTC. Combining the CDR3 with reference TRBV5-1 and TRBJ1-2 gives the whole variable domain KAGVTQTPRYLIKTRGQQVTLSCSPISGHRSVSWYQQTPGQGLQFLFEYFSETQRNKGNFPGRFSGRQFSNSRSEMNVSTLELGDSALYLCASSWGRQGNYGYTFGSGTRLTVV.

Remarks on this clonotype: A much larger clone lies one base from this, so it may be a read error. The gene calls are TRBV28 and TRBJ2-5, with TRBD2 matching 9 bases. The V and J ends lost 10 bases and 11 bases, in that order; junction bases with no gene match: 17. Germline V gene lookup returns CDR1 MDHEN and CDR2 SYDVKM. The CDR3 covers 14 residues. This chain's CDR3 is CATKASGNRNEQYF. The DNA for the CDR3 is TGTGCCACTAAAGCTAGCGGGAATAGGAATGAGCAGTACTTC.

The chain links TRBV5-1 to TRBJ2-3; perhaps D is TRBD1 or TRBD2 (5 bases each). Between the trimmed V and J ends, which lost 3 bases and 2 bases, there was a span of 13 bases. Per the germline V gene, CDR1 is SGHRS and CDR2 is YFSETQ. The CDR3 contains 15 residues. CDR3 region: CASSSRGADTDTQYF. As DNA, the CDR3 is TGCGCCAGCAGCTCCCGAGGGGCAGACACAGATACGCAGTATTTT.

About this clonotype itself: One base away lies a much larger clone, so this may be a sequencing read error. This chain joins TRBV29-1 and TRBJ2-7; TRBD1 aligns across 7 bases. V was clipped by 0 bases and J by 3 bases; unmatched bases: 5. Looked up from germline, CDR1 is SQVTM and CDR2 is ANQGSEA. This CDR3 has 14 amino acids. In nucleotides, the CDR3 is TGCAGCGTTGAAGAGAGGGGACAGAGCTACGAGCAGTACTTC. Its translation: CSVEERGQSYEQYF.

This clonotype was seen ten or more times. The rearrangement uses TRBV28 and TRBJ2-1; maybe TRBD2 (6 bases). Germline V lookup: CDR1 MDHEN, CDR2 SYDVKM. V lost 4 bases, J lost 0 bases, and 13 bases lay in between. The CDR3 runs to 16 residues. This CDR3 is CASSSISGSSYNEQFF. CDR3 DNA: TGTGCCAGCAGTTCCATTAGCGGTTCCTCCTACAATGAGCAGTTCTTC. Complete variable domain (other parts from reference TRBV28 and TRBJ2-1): DVKVTQSSRYLVKRTGEKVFLECVQDMDHENMFWYRQDPGLGLRLIYFSYDVKMKEKGDIPEGYSVSREKKERFSLILESASTNQTSMYLCASSSISGSSYNEQFFGPGTRLTVL.

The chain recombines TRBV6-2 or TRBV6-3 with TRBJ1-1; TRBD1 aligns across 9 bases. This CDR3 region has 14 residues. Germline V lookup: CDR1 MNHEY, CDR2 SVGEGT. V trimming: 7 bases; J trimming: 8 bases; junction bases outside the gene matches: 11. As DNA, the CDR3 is TGTGCCAGCAATCTTCCGGGACAGGGTTTGGAAGCTTTCTTT. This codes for CASNLPGQGLEAFF.

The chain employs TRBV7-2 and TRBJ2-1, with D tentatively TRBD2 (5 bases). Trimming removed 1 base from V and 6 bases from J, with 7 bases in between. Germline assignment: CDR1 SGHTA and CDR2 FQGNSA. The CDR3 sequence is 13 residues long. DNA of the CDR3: TGTGCCAGCAGCTTAGGTAGCGTCAATGAGCAGTTCTTC. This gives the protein CASSLGSVNEQFF.

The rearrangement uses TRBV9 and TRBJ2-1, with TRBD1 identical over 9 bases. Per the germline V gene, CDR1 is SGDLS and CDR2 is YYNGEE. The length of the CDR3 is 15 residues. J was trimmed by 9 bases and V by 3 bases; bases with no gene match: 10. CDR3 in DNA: TGTGCCAGCAGCGAGGGGGACAGGGATTTCGGTGAGCAGTTCTTC. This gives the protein CASSEGDRDFGEQFF.

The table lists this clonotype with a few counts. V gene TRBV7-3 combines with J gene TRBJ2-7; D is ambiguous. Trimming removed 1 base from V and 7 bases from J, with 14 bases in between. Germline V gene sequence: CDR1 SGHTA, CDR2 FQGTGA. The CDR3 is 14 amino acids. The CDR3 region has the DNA TGTGCCAGCAGCTTAATTAGTAACTCCAATGAGCAGTACTTC. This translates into CASSLISNSNEQYF.

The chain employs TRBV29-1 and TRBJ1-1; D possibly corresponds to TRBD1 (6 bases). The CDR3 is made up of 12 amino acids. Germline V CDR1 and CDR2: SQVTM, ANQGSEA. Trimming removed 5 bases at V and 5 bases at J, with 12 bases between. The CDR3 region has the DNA TGCAGCGTTCGGGGGGGCAGGACTGAAGCTTTCTTT. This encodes CSVRGGRTEAFF. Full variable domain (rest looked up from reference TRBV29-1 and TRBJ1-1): SAVISQKPSRDICQRGTSLTIQCQVDSQVTMMFWYRQQPGQSLTLIATANQGSEATYESGFVIDKFPISRPNLTFSTLTVSNMSPEDSSIYLCSVRGGRTEAFFGQGTRLTVV.

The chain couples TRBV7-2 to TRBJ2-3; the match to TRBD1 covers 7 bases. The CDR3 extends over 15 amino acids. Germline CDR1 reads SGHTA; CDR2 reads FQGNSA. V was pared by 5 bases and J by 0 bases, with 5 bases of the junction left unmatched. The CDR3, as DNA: TGTGCCAGCAGCCGGGACAGCTCTAGCACAGATACGCAGTATTTT. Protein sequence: CASSRDSSSTDTQYF.

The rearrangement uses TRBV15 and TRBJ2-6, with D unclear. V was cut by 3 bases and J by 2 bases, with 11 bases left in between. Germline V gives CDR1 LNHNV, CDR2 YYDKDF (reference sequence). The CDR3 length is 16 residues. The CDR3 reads CATSSDSSTGANVLTF. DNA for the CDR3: TGTGCCACCAGCAGCGACTCATCAACTGGGGCCAACGTCCTGACTTTC.